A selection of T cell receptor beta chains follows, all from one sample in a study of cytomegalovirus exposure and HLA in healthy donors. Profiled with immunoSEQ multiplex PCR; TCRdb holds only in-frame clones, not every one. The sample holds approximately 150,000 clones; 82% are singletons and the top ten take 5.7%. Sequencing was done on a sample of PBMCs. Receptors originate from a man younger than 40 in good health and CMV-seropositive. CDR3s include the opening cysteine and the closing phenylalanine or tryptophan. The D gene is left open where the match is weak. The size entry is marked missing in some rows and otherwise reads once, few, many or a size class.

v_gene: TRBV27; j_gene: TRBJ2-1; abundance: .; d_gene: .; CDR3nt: TGTGCCAGCAGTTACCTATACATGGGAGGCAAGGGCGATGAGCAGTTCTTC; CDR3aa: CASSYLYMGGKGDEQFF
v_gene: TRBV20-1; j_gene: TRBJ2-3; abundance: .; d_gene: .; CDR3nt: TGCAGTGCTAGCGACCAGGGTGGGCAGTATTTT; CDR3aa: CSASDQGGQYF
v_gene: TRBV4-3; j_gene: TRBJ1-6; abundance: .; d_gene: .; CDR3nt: TGCGCCAGCAGCCCTGGGCCCGAGTCTGGTAATAATTCACCCCTCCACTTT; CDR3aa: CASSPGPESGNNSPLHF
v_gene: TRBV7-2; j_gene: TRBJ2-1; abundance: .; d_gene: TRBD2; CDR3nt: TGTGCCAGCAGCTTACTAGCGGGGGTATCCAATGAGCAGTTCTTC; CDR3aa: CASSLLAGVSNEQFF
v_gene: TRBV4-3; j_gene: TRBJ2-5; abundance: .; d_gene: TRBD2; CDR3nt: TGCGCCAGCAGCCAATATCCAGCGGGGGGCCAAGAGACCCAGTACTTC; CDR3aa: CASSQYPAGGQETQYF
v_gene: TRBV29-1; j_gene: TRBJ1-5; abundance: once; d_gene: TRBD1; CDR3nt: TGCAGCGTACAGGGGGCCGGCAATCAGCCCCAGCATTTT; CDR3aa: CSVQGAGNQPQHF
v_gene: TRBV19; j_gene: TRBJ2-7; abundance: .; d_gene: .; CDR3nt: TGTGCCAGTAGTATAACCGGACTCGACGAGCAGTACTTC; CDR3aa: CASSITGLDEQYF
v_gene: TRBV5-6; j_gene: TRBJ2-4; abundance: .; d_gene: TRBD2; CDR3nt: TGTGCCAGCAGCTTGGGACTAGCGGATGGGCTAAACATTCAGTACTTC; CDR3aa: CASSLGLADGLNIQYF
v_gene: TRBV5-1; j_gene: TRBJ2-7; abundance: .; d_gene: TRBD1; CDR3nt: TGCGCCAGCAGATACGGGACAGGGGGAAACTACGAGCAGTACTTC; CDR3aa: CASRYGTGGNYEQYF
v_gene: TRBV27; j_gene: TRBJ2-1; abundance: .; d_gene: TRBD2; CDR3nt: TGTGCCAGCAGTTTCCTAGCGGGAGCGCGCTACGGTGAGCAGTTCTTC; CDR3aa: CASSFLAGARYGEQFF
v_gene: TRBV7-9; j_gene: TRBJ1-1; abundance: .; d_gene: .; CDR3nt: TGTTCCAGCAGACCCAAACAGGGCCCGAACACTGAAGCTTTCTTT; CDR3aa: CSSRPKQGPNTEAFF
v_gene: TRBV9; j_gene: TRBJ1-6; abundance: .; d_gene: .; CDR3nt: TGTGCCAGCAGCGTAGTCGGGTCAGATTCACCCCTCCACTTT; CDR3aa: CASSVVGSDSPLHF
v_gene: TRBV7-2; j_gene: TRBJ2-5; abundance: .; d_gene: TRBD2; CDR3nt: TGTGCCAGCAGCTTAGCGCGGGGGGAGACCCAGTACTTC; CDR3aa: CASSLARGETQYF
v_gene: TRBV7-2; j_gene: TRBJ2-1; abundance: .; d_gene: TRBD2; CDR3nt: TGTGCCAGCAGCTTAAGTGCTAGCGGGTTATCCAATGAGCAGTTCTTC; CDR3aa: CASSLSASGLSNEQFF
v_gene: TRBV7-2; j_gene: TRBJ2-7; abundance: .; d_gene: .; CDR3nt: TGTGCCAGCAGTCGAAGACAGGGACTCTCCGAGCAGTACTTC; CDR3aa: CASSRRQGLSEQYF
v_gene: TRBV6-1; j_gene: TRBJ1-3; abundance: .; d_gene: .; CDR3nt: TGTGCCAGCCTGGCCCTGACAGGCACTGGAAACACCATATATTTT; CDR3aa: CASLALTGTGNTIYF
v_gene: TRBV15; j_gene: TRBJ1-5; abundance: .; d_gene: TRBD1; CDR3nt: TGTGCCACCAGCAGAGATCTCATGGGGACAGGGTCTCGACAGCCCCAGCATTTT; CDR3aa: CATSRDLMGTGSRQPQHF
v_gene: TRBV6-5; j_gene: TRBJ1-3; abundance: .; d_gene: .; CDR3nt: TGTGCCAGCAGCCTCGACAGAACCTCTGGAAACACCATATATTTT; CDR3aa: CASSLDRTSGNTIYF
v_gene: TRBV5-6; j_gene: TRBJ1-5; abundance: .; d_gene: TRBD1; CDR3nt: TGTGCCAGCAGCTCCAGGGACAGGGGAGGCAATCAGCCCCAGCATTTT; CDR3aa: CASSSRDRGGNQPQHF
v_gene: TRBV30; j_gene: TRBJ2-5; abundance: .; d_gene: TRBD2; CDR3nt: TGTGCCTGGAGTTTCCTAGCGGGGGGGCAAGAGACCCAGTACTTC; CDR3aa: CAWSFLAGGQETQYF
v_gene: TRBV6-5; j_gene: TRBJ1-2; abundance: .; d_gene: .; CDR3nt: TGTGCCAGCAGCCTAAGAGTTAACTATGGCTACACCTTC; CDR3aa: CASSLRVNYGYTF
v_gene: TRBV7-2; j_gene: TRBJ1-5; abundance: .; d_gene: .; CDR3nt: TGTGCCAGCAGCCCGAGTAGTAGCAATCAGCCCCAGCATTTT; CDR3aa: CASSPSSSNQPQHF
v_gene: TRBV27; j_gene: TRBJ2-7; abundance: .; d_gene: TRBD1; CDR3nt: TGTGCCAGCAAACTACAGGGGTATCTCTCCTACGAGCAGTACTTC; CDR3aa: CASKLQGYLSYEQYF
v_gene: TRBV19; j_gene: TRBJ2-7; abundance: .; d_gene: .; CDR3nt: TGTGCCAGTAGCCAGATGCCCCGAGGGTACGAGCAGTACTTC; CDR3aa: CASSQMPRGYEQYF
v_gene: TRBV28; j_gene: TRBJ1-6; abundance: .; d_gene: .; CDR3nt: TGTGCCAGCAGTTTAGCACGGAGCTCCTATAATTCACCCCTCCACTTT; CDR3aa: CASSLARSSYNSPLHF
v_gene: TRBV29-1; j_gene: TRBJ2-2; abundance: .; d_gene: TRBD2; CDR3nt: TGCAGCGTTGGGCTAGCGGGGGGGACCGGGGAGCTGTTTTTT; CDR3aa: CSVGLAGGTGELFF
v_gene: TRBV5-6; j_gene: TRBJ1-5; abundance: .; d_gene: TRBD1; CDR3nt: TGTGCCAGCAGCGTACGGGACAGACGATCGGCCCAGCATTTT; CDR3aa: CASSVRDRRSAQHF
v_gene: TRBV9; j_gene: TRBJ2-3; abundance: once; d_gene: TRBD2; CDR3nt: TGTGCCAGCAGCGTAGGAGCGGGAGGTGGAGATACGCAGTATTTT; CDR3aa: CASSVGAGGGDTQYF
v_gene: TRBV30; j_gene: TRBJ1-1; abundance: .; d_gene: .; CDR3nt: TGTGCCTGGACCACCGGGGGGGGAACTGAAGCTTTCTTT; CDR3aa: CAWTTGGGTEAFF
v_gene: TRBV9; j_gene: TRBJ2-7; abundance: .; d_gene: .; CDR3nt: TGTGCCAGCAGGCGACGGCAGGGGATGACCTACGAGCAGTACTTC; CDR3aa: CASRRRQGMTYEQYF
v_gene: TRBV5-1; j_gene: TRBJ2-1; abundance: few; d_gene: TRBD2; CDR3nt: TGCGCCAGCAGCTTGGGTGGGACTAGCGGGAGCCATGAGCAGTTCTTC; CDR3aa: CASSLGGTSGSHEQFF
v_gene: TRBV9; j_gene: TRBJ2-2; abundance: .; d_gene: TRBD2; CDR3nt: TGTGCCAGCAGCGGGGGACTAGCGAGAACCGGGGAGCTGTTTTTT; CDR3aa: CASSGGLARTGELFF
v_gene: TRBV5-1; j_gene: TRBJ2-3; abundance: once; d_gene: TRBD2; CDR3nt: TGCGCCAGCAGCTCGCGGGGGGGGACAGATACGCAGTATTTT; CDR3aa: CASSSRGGTDTQYF